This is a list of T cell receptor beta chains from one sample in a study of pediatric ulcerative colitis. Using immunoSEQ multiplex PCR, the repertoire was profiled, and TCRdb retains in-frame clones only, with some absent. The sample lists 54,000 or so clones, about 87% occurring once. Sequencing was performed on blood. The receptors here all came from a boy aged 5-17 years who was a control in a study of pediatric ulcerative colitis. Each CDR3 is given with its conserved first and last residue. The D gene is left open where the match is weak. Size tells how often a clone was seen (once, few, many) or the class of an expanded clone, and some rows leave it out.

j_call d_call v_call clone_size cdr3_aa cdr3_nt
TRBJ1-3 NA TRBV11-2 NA CASSLIFGSQNSGNTIYF TGTGCCAGCAGCCTAATTTTTGGCAGTCAAAACTCTGGAAACACCATATATTTT
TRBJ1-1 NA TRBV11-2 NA CASRFTSGGNTEAFF TGTGCCAGCAGGTTCACTTCGGGAGGGAACACTGAAGCTTTCTTT
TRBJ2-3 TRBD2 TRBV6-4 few CASSDLAGGVTDTQYF TGTGCCAGCAGTGATCTAGCGGGAGGAGTGACAGATACGCAGTATTTT
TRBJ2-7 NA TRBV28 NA CASSLVPRSYEQYF TGTGCCAGCAGTTTAGTCCCTCGATCCTACGAGCAGTACTTC
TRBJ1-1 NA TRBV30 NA CAWSIVLDTEAFF TGTGCCTGGAGTATAGTCTTGGACACTGAAGCTTTCTTT
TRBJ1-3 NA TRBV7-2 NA CASSSGRPSGNTIYF TGTGCCAGCAGCTCTGGACGGCCCTCTGGAAACACCATATATTTT
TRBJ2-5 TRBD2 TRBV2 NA CAAKEGLAKETQYF TGTGCCGCGAAAGAAGGACTAGCGAAAGAGACCCAGTACTTC
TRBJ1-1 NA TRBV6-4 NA CASSETSENTEAFF TGTGCCAGCAGTGAGACGTCGGAGAACACTGAAGCTTTCTTT
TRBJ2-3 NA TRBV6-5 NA CATTAGGISTDTQYF TGTGCCACCACGGCAGGGGGGATCAGCACAGATACGCAGTATTTT
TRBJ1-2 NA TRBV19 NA CASSMAGGSNYGYTF TGTGCCAGTAGTATGGCTGGGGGAAGTAACTATGGCTACACCTTC
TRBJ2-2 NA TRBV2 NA CASGGAGELFF TGTGCCAGCGGAGGGGCCGGGGAGCTGTTTTTT
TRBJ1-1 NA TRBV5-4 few CASSLFQGVYHTEAFF TGTGCCAGCAGCTTATTCCAGGGAGTGTATCACACTGAAGCTTTCTTT
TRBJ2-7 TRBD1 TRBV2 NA CASSRRTGSYEQYF TGTGCCAGCAGCAGGAGGACAGGCTCCTACGAGCAGTACTTC
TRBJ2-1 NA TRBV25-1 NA CASSAFRGNEQFF TGTGCCAGCAGTGCTTTTCGGGGCAATGAGCAGTTCTTC
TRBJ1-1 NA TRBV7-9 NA CASSTRRPEAFF TGTGCCAGCAGCACGAGACGGCCGGAAGCTTTCTTT
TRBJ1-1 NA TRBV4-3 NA CASSQIRTGKAFF TGCGCCAGCAGCCAAATTAGAACAGGGAAAGCTTTCTTT
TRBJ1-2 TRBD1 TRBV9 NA CASSATLGGTGKIYGYTF TGTGCCAGCAGCGCCACATTGGGGGGGACAGGGAAAATCTATGGCTACACCTTC
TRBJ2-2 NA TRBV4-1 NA CASHHGRNLNTGELFF TGCGCCAGCCATCATGGGAGGAACCTGAACACCGGGGAGCTGTTTTTT
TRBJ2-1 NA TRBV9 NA CASSLTMGTNEQFF TGTGCCAGCAGCCTCACAATGGGGACCAATGAGCAGTTCTTC
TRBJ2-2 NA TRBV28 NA CASSFVDTGELFF TGTGCCAGCAGTTTTGTAGACACCGGGGAGCTGTTTTTT
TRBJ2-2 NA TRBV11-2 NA CASSLAPVEGELFF TGTGCCAGCAGCTTAGCGCCGGTTGAGGGGGAGCTGTTTTTT
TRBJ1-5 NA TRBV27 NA CASSLGTYRVFESQPQHF TGTGCCAGCAGTTTGGGAACATACAGGGTATTCGAGAGTCAGCCCCAGCATTTT
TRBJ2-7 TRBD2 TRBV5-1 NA CASSLASTSGGNYEQYF TGCGCCAGCAGCTTGGCAAGTACTAGCGGGGGAAACTACGAGCAGTACTTC
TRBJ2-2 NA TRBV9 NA CASSVGPATGELFF TGTGCCAGCAGCGTAGGTCCAGCCACCGGGGAGCTGTTTTTT
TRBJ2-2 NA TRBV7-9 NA CASSLSEGYSGTGELFF TGTGCCAGCAGCTTATCTGAAGGCTACTCTGGAACCGGGGAGCTGTTTTTT
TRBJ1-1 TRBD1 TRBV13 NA CASSPWTGKYTEAFF TGTGCCAGCAGCCCCTGGACAGGGAAGTATACTGAAGCTTTCTTT
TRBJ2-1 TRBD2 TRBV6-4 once CASSEEVAGVNEQFF TGTGCCAGCAGTGAGGAGGTAGCGGGAGTGAATGAGCAGTTCTTC
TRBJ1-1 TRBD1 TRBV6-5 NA CASSQYRGEAFF TGTGCCAGCAGCCAATACAGGGGCGAAGCTTTCTTT
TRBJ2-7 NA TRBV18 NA CASSPSQGSYEQYF TGTGCCAGCTCACCTTCACAGGGAAGTTACGAGCAGTACTTC
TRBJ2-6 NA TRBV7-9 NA CASSLLQTSSSGANVLTF TGTGCCAGCAGCTTATTGCAGACGTCTAGCTCTGGGGCCAACGTCCTGACTTTC
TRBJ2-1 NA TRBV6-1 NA CAATPAGEGYNEQFF TGTGCCGCTACCCCGGCAGGGGAGGGGTACAATGAGCAGTTCTTC
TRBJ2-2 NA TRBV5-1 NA CASSPRANQNTGELFF TGCGCCAGCAGCCCCCGGGCGAACCAGAACACCGGGGAGCTGTTTTTT
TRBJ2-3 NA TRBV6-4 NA CASSVEGTDTQYF TGTGCCAGCAGTGTTGAGGGCACAGATACGCAGTATTTT
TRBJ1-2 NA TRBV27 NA CASSLSTPSGPLNYGYTF TGTGCCAGCAGTTTATCGACCCCGTCAGGCCCCCTTAACTATGGCTACACCTTC
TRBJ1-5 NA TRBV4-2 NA CASSSGPGAKNQPQHF TGTGCCAGCAGCTCGGGACCGGGAGCGAAAAATCAGCCCCAGCATTTT
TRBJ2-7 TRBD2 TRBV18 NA CASYGGGSYEQYF TGTGCCAGCTACGGGGGGGGTTCCTACGAGCAGTACTTC
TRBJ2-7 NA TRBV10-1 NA CASSEYRSPGEQYF TGCGCCAGCAGTGAGTACAGATCCCCCGGCGAGCAGTACTTC